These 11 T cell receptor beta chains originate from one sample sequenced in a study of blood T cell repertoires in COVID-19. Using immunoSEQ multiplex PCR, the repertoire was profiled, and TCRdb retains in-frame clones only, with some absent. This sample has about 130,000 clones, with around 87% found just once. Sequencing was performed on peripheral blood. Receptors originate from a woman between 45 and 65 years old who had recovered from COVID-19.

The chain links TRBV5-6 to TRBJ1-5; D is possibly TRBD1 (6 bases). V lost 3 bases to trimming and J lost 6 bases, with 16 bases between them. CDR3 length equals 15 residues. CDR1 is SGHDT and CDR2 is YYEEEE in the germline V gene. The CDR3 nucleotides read TGTGCCAGCAGCTACTATAGCAGGGGTACTCAGCCCCAGCATTTT. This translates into CASSYYSRGTQPQHF.

CDR3 sequence reads: CASSWTGGAGTF. The CDR3 DNA follows: TGTGCCAGCAGTTGGACAGGGGGCGCGGGGACCTTC. This chain uses TRBV12-3 or TRBV12-4 with TRBJ1-2, with 11 bases identical to TRBD1. This CDR3 contains 12 residues. V dropped 4 bases and J dropped 14; count of bases not matched to a gene: 6.

This chain's CDR3 is CAWDLGTEAFF. The CDR3 DNA follows: TGTGCCTGGGACCTAGGAACTGAAGCTTTCTTT. The chain links TRBV30 to TRBJ1-1; D remains unclear. Germline-derived CDR1 and CDR2 are GTSNPN and SVGIG (reference sequence). The CDR3 contains 11 residues. V gave up 5 bases and J gave up 5 bases, with 9 bases separating them.

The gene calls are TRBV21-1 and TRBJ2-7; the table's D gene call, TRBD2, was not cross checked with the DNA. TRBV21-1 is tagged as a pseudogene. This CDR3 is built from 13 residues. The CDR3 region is CASSNGGSYEQYF. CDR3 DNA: TGTGCCAGCAGCAACGGGGGCTCCTACGAGCAGTACTTC.

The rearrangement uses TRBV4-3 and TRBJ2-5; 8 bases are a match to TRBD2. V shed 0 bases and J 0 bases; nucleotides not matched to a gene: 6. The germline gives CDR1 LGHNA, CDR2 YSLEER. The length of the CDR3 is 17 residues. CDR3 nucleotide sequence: TGCGCCAGCAGCCAAGAACGCGCGGGAGGCCACCAAGAGACCCAGTACTTC. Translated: CASSQERAGGHQETQYF.

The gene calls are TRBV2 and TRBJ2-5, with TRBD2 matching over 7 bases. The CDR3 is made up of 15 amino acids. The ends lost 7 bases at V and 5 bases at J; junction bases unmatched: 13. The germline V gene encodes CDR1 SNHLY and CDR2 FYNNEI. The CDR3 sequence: CASTAGTISLETQYF. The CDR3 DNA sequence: TGTGCCAGCACCGCCGGGACTATCAGTTTGGAGACCCAGTACTTC. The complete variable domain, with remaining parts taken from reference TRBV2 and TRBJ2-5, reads EPEVTQTPSHQVTQMGQEVILRCVPISNHLYFYWYRQILGQKVEFLVSFYNNEISEKSEIFDDQFSVERPDGSNFTLKIRSTKLEDSAMYFCASTAGTISLETQYFGPGTRLLVL.

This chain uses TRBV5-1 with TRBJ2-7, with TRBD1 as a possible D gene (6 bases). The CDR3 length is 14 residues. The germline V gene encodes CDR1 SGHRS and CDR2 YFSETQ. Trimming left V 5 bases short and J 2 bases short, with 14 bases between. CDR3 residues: CASRPGTTTYEQYF. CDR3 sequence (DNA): TGCGCCAGCAGACCCGGGACAACGACCTACGAGCAGTACTTC.

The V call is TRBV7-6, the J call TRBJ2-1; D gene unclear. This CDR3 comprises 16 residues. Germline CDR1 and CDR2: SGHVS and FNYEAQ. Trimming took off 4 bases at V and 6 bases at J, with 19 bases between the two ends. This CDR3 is CASSSDTVVTPNEQFF. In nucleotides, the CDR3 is TGTGCCAGCAGCTCCGATACAGTAGTTACTCCCAATGAGCAGTTCTTC.

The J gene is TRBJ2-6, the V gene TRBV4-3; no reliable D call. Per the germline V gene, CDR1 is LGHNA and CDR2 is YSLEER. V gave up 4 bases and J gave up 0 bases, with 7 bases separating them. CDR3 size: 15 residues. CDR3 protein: CASSLGSSGANVLTF. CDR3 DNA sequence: TGCGCCAGCAGCCTCGGTAGCTCTGGGGCCAACGTCCTGACTTTC.

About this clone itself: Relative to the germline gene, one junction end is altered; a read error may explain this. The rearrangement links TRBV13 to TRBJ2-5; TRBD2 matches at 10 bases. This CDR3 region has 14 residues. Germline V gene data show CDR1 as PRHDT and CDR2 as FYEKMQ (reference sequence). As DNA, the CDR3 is TGTGCCAGCAGCCTAGGAACTAGCGGGACCGCCCAGTACTTC. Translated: CASSLGTSGTAQYF.

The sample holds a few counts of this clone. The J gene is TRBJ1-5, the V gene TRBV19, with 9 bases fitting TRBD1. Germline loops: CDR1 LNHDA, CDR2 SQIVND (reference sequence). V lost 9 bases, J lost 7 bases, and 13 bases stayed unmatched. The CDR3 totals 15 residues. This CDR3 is CASHYGQGLRQPQHF. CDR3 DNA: TGTGCCAGCCATTACGGACAGGGGTTAAGACAGCCCCAGCATTTT.